What follows are 30 T cell receptor beta chains derived from one specimen sequenced in a study of shared clonotypes between healthy human individuals. The table came from immunoSEQ multiplex PCR; TCRdb's copy has only in-frame clones and leaves some out. The table lists a few million clones, about 93% of them singletons, with around 1.7% in the top ten. Terminally differentiated effector memory CD45RA+ cells were excluded by CCR7 positive selection of CD45RO-negative cells. The sequenced sample was naive CD8+ T cells from PBMCs. The source is a man aged 18 to 35 in good health. Some clones in this sample may be carry-over from other donors' samples.

The chain carries TRBV7-9 and TRBJ1-1, with 8 bases matching TRBD1. V shed 1 base, J shed 0 bases, and the junction held 10 bases outside the gene matches. Germline V gives CDR1 SEHNR, CDR2 FQNEAQ (reference sequence). This CDR3 contains 18 residues. CDR3 sequence: CASSLGQGFGVLNTEAFF. In DNA, the CDR3 is TGTGCCAGCAGCTTAGGACAGGGGTTCGGTGTTCTGAACACTGAAGCTTTCTTT.

The chain is built from TRBV7-9 and TRBJ2-1, with D uncertain. The CDR3 loop spans 17 amino acids. Trimming stripped 1 base from V and 0 bases from J, with 13 bases between. CDR1 is SEHNR and CDR2 is FQNEAQ in the germline V gene (reference sequence). CDR3 in DNA: TGTGCCAGCAGCTTAGTGACAAGCATAAGCTCCTACAATGAGCAGTTCTTC. Translated, it gives CASSLVTSISSYNEQFF.

Regarding this clone: The same CDR3 arises from other DNA sequences in this sample as well. This chain uses TRBV7-9 with TRBJ2-7; 9 nucleotides align to TRBD1. V dropped 4 bases and J dropped 1; count of bases not matched to a gene: 5. Germline loops: CDR1 SEHNR, CDR2 FQNEAQ (reference sequence). The CDR3 is 15 residues long. CDR3 sequence: CASSSAGTGSYEQYF. CDR3 in DNA: TGTGCCAGCAGCTCCGCCGGGACAGGGTCCTACGAGCAGTACTTC.

CDR3 loop: CASSRGASEGYTF. In nucleotides, the CDR3 is TGCGCCAGCAGTCGGGGGGCGAGCGAAGGCTACACCTTC. The chain joins TRBV5-1 to TRBJ1-2; D may be TRBD1 (6 bases). Germline CDR1 is SGHRS and CDR2 is YFSETQ. The V end lost 5 bases, the J end lost 8 bases, and 16 bases lay between the germline ends. This CDR3 has 13 residues.

The chain has TRBV4-1 and TRBJ1-2, with D possibly TRBD1 on 5 matching bases. The CDR3 is 16 amino acids. In germline, CDR1 is MGHRA, CDR2 YSYEKL. V dropped 1 base and J dropped 6 bases, with 18 bases sitting between them. CDR3 loop: CASSQGGEGLGNGYTF. DNA of the CDR3: TGCGCCAGCAGCCAAGGTGGCGAGGGGTTAGGAAATGGCTACACCTTC.

This clone was detected only once. CDR3 region: CASSVRRDGNYGYTF. The CDR3 bases are TGTGCCAGCAGCGTGCGCCGGGACGGGAACTATGGCTACACCTTC. The V gene is TRBV9, the J gene TRBJ1-2, with D possibly matching TRBD1 (5 bases). This CDR3 spans 15 amino acids. Germline-derived CDR1 and CDR2 are SGDLS and YYNGEE. The V end was cut by 2 bases, the J end by 2 bases, with 13 bases between.

About this clone: Relative to the germline gene, one junction end is altered; a read error may explain this. This chain connects TRBV28 to TRBJ2-7; 7 bases match TRBD2. CDR1 MDHEN and CDR2 SYDVKM come from the germline V gene. The length of the CDR3 is 13 residues. CDR3 amino acids: CASSLRGGYGQYF. In nucleotides, the CDR3 is TGTGCCAGCAGTTTAAGGGGAGGGTACGGGCAGTACTTC.

The chain links TRBV13 to TRBJ2-7; no firm D call. Trimming shortened V by 4 bases and J by 3 bases, and 16 bases separated the two germline ends. Germline assignment: CDR1 PRHDT and CDR2 FYEKMQ (reference sequence). This CDR3 has 15 residues. CDR3 DNA: TGTGCCAGCAGCTCCGACGGGCCCAATAACTACGAGCAGTACTTC. Its translation: CASSSDGPNNYEQYF.

CDR3 residues: CASSLSTETRQYF. DNA for the CDR3: TGTGCCAGCAGTTTATCCACGGAGACCCGGCAGTACTTC. This chain connects TRBV28 to TRBJ2-7; no clear D. CDR1 and CDR2 (germline): MDHEN, SYDVKM. CDR3 size: 13 residues. V was trimmed by 1 base and J by 9 bases, leaving 13 bases between them.

This clone is a singleton in its sample. The chain couples TRBV27 to TRBJ2-7; no reliable D call. The germline V gene has CDR1 MNHEY and CDR2 SMNVEV (reference sequence). V lost 6 bases and J lost 4, with 10 bases in between. CDR3 size: 12 residues. The CDR3 DNA reads as TGTGCCAGCAGCCCTGGGCGATACGAGCAGTACTTC. It codes for CASSPGRYEQYF.

The chain recombines TRBV29-1 with TRBJ2-7; D is unresolved. CDR3 size: 19 residues. V lost 0 bases and J 2 bases, leaving 26 bases between the germline ends. Looked up from germline, CDR1 is SQVTM and CDR2 is ANQGSEA. CDR3 nucleotides: TGCAGCGTTGAAGATCCTCTTTGGGTAGCCCCGGACGGAGCCTACGAGCAGTACTTC. Its protein product is CSVEDPLWVAPDGAYEQYF.

This clone was found a few times. This chain joins TRBV9 and TRBJ1-1; the D gene is possibly TRBD1 (5 bases). From germline, CDR1 is SGDLS and CDR2 YYNGEE. The CDR3 has 16 amino acids. The V end was cut by 0 bases, the J end by 7 bases, with 19 bases between. The CDR3 DNA sequence: TGTGCCAGCAGCGTAGCCCGGACAAGAAAGGAGGGTGAAGCTTTCTTT. Amino acids: CASSVARTRKEGEAFF.

This clone was counted once. The chain recombines TRBV7-8 with TRBJ1-1; D perhaps matches TRBD1 (5 bases). Germline CDR1 reads SGHVS; CDR2 reads FQNEAQ. The CDR3 sequence is 15 residues long. The V end lost 1 base, the J end lost 6 bases, and 15 bases lay between the germline ends. Here the CDR3 reads CASSLVLTGRPEAFF. Written as DNA, the CDR3 is TGTGCCAGCAGCTTAGTTCTAACGGGGCGCCCTGAAGCTTTCTTT.

The chain carries TRBV6-1 and TRBJ1-2; TRBD1 agrees at 10 bases. The V and J ends lost 10 bases and 4 bases, in that order; junction bases with no gene match: 12. The germline CDR1 and CDR2 sequences are MNHNS and SASEGT. The CDR3 contains 15 residues. The CDR3 region has the DNA TGTGCCACCCCTGGGACAGGGGTTCGGGTCTATGGCTACACCTTC. Residues: CATPGTGVRVYGYTF.

The CDR3, as DNA: TGTGCCAGCAGCCTTGACAGGGGAGCTTTCTTT. As protein: CASSLDRGAFF. The chain has TRBV6-5 and TRBJ1-1, with TRBD1 matching 8 bases. The CDR3 covers 11 residues. The V gene's germline CDR1 is MNHEY and CDR2 SVGAGI. V dropped 6 bases and J dropped 10; count of bases not matched to a gene: 4.

J is TRBJ2-1 and V is TRBV25-1; TRBD2 agrees at 7 bases. The V gene's germline CDR1 is MGHDK and CDR2 SYGVNS. J was trimmed by 8 bases and V by 3 bases; bases with no gene match: 10. The CDR3 covers 15 residues. CDR3 coding DNA: TGTGCCAGCAGTGAGGCGGGAGTCGGGTTTGATGAGCAGTTCTTC. This encodes CASSEAGVGFDEQFF.

Details on this clone: Other nucleotide sequences in the sample specify the same CDR3. The gene calls are TRBV7-9 and TRBJ2-7, with a weak D call TRBD1 (5 bases). Germline assignment: CDR1 SEHNR and CDR2 FQNEAQ (reference sequence). This CDR3 contains 14 residues. V dropped 0 bases and J dropped 3 bases, with 9 bases sitting between them. Written as DNA, the CDR3 is TGTGCCAGCAGCTTAGCGGGCCAGGGCTACGAGCAGTACTTC. Translation: CASSLAGQGYEQYF.

The V and J genes are TRBV15 and TRBJ2-7; 9 bases align to TRBD2. Looked up from germline, CDR1 is LNHNV and CDR2 is YYDKDF (reference sequence). The length of the CDR3 is 16 residues. V lost 0 bases and J lost 3; bases outside the gene matches: 6. CDR3 nucleotide sequence: TGTGCCACCAGCAGAGATTTGCGGGAGGGCCTCTACGAGCAGTACTTC. It encodes CATSRDLREGLYEQYF.

The chain couples TRBV29-1 to TRBJ1-2, with D possibly matching TRBD1 (6 bases). V was cut by 2 bases and J by 8 bases, with 21 bases left in between. CDR3 length equals 15 residues. Per germline, CDR1 SQVTM and CDR2 ANQGSEA. The CDR3 loop is CSVETWDKEEWGYTF. The CDR3, as DNA: TGCAGCGTTGAAACATGGGACAAAGAAGAGTGGGGCTACACCTTC.

This chain joins TRBV5-1 and TRBJ1-2; no definite D call. The CDR3 contains 13 residues. V lost 1 base, J lost 3 bases, and 7 bases lay in between. The V gene's germline CDR1 is SGHRS and CDR2 YFSETQ. This CDR3 reads CASSLWEDYGYTF. DNA of the CDR3: TGCGCCAGCAGCTTGTGGGAAGACTATGGCTACACCTTC.

The genes are TRBV7-3 and TRBJ2-7, with TRBD1 as a possible D gene (6 bases). Germline lookup yields CDR1 SGHTA and CDR2 FQGTGA. V was clipped by 3 bases and J by 3 bases, with 15 bases between them. CDR3 size: 15 residues. CDR3 DNA sequence: TGTGCCAGCAGCTTCGCAGGGGCTCTGATCTACGAGCAGTACTTC. Translation: CASSFAGALIYEQYF.

The chain carries TRBV28 and TRBJ2-7; 9 nucleotides align to TRBD2. Germline V gene lookup returns CDR1 MDHEN and CDR2 SYDVKM. This CDR3 is built from 15 residues. Losses at the gene ends were 5 bases for V and 0 bases for J; bases not matched to a gene: 5. CDR3 coding DNA: TGTGCCAGCAGTCCGCGGGGGGGGAGCTCCTACGAGCAGTACTTC. It encodes CASSPRGGSSYEQYF.

This chain links TRBV28 with TRBJ1-5, with D possibly TRBD1 on 6 matching bases. This CDR3 has 15 amino acids. Looked up from germline, CDR1 is MDHEN and CDR2 is SYDVKM. Trimming shortened V by 5 bases and J by 1 base, and 12 bases separated the two germline ends. CDR3 sequence: CASSGQQGSNQPQHF. For the CDR3, the DNA is TGTGCCAGCAGTGGACAACAGGGAAGCAATCAGCCCCAGCATTTT.

The genes are TRBV4-3 and TRBJ1-1; D is unclear. Germline V gene data show CDR1 as LGHNA and CDR2 as YSLEER. Trimming left V 0 bases short and J 1 base short, with 9 bases between. This CDR3 is built from 15 residues. In nucleotides, the CDR3 is TGCGCCAGCAGCCAAGATTCGGCAGGGAACACTGAAGCTTTCTTT. Translating it yields CASSQDSAGNTEAFF.

Details on this clone: Other DNA sequences in this sample translate to the same CDR3. J is TRBJ2-7 and V is TRBV27; D is possibly TRBD2 (6 bases). The V gene lost 1 base and the J gene lost 2 bases, with 9 bases spanning the gap. Per the germline V gene, CDR1 is MNHEY and CDR2 is SMNVEV (reference sequence). The CDR3 spans 14 residues. The CDR3 coding sequence is TGTGCCAGCAGTTTATTGGGGGGAACCTACGAGCAGTACTTC. Its translation is CASSLLGGTYEQYF.

J is TRBJ2-2 and V is TRBV9; TRBD1 matches at 11 bases. The CDR3 runs to 19 residues. Per germline, CDR1 SGDLS and CDR2 YYNGEE. Trimming took 4 bases from V and 6 from J; bases not matched to a gene: 17. CDR3 in DNA: TGTGCCAGCAGCCCCAGGACAGGGGGCCGGGAGGGCCTTGCCGGGGAGCTGTTTTTT. Its protein is CASSPRTGGREGLAGELFF.

About this clone itself: Different DNA sequences within this sample yield the same CDR3. This chain joins TRBV2 and TRBJ2-7, with 13 bases fitting TRBD2. V trimming: 2 bases; J trimming: 2 bases; junction bases outside the gene matches: 0. CDR1 and CDR2 from the germline V gene are SNHLY and FYNNEI. CDR3 size: 15 residues. The CDR3 region is CASSETSGRAYEQYF. CDR3 nucleotides: TGTGCCAGCAGTGAAACTAGCGGGAGGGCCTACGAGCAGTACTTC.

This chain connects TRBV27 to TRBJ1-5; possible D gene TRBD1, 5 bases. This CDR3 spans 12 amino acids. V was trimmed by 10 bases and J by 11 bases, leaving 18 bases between them. Germline lookup yields CDR1 MNHEY and CDR2 SMNVEV (reference sequence). CDR3 protein: CATKGGAGAQHF. CDR3 DNA sequence: TGTGCCACCAAGGGCGGGGCGGGAGCCCAGCATTTT.

This chain uses TRBV19 with TRBJ1-5, with 8 bases fitting TRBD1. The germline gives CDR1 LNHDA, CDR2 SQIVND (reference sequence). The CDR3 extends over 14 amino acids. Trimming cost V 4 bases and J 7 bases; bases outside gene matches: 6. CDR3 amino acids: CASSTDRGDQPQHF. CDR3 DNA: TGTGCCAGTAGTACCGACAGGGGTGACCAGCCCCAGCATTTT.

The genes are TRBV5-4 and TRBJ1-2, with TRBD1 matching over 8 bases. Germline values: CDR1 SGHNT, CDR2 YYREEE (reference sequence). The ends lost 5 bases at V and 10 bases at J; junction bases unmatched: 7. The CDR3 has 12 amino acids. This chain's CDR3 is CASRPGQGDYTF. CDR3 sequence (DNA): TGTGCCAGCAGGCCTGGACAGGGAGACTACACCTTC.